This TCR beta chain was documented in a study of blood T cell repertoires in COVID-19 (dated by TCRdb to 2019 to 2021). Background for the entire study: Collaborator samples came from the United States, Italy and Spain and covered acute and convalescent phases of COVID-19. A freely available public database, intended as a resource for researchers studying the immune response to SARS-CoV-2, is where the repertoires were released. Sample metadata almost always included a de-identified subject ID, COVID-19 status, age in years and sex. The prospective study material was composed of cDNA or gDNA derived from T cells, B-cell-depleted T cells, or PBMCs. The samples were drawn from two sources: the first 160 participants of the ongoing ImmuneRACE study, and 1,000 to 1,500 subjects contributed by 6 global collaborators. HLA class I and class II types, where available, came from metadata supplied by the sample provider rather than from assay-based typing. Deeply sampled blood TCRbeta repertoires from subjects exposed to, actively infected with, or recovered from COVID-19 were included in the dataset. On the study overall, not on this receptor specifically: The quantity of clinical and demographic metadata differed by source and by participant and was supplied without curation.

TCRbeta CDR3 regions were amplified from genomic DNA by means of the immunoSEQ Assay, a bias-controlled multiplex PCR. As for the original processing: Nucleated cell counts per sample were estimated from amplification of reference gene primers within the assay. To quantify the absolute abundance of each unique TCRbeta CDR3 rearrangement, sequence reads were collapsed and filtered. For each sample, productive Simpson clonality was calculated by taking the square root of Simpson's diversity index across productive rearrangements. This is the immuneACCESS table as TCRdb keeps it, with only in-frame sequences that have V and J called. A part of the clones is gone; compared with another copy, unresolved V genes explain less than half, and the rest is unexplained. Clone size and V and J calls were adopted from that table, with D and trimming inferred from the DNA. Here the sample has under 200,000 clones; around 78% occur a single time. The ten biggest clones cover nearly 4.5% of the sample.

Participants in the prospective study were aged roughly 18 to 100 years, lived in 20 to 25 United States geographic areas, and enrolled through a virtual design. Cohort assignment in the prospective study relied on participant-reported clinical history from a screening survey and a study questionnaire. Recovered participants in ImmuneRACE Cohort 3 were defined by two consecutive negative NP/OP PCR tests, clearance by a healthcare professional, or resolution of symptoms. Each participant in the prospective study had whole blood, serum and a nasopharyngeal or oropharyngeal swab collected by mobile phlebotomists. Over an approximately two-month period, participants in the prospective study had the option of providing additional blood draws and questionnaires. Before DNA extraction, prospective study blood samples were shipped either frozen or at room temperature. The junction shows trimming of 1 base on V and 2 bases on J, and the gene matches do not reach 5 bases of it. The CDR3 measures 16 amino acids from cysteine to phenylalanine. Solely the CDR3 DNA is kept, with 48 bases framed from the first base. The germline V gene (reference sequence) sets CDR1 to LNHDA and CDR2 to SQIVND.

Concerning this clone: The clone's antigen remains unknown. Within one base of it there is no much larger clone, and no base qualities were kept.

Sequencing was carried out using PBMCs or T cells enriched from blood (not recorded which). The source of this sequence is a woman aged 45-65 years who had recovered from COVID-19. This sequence uses TRBV19 and TRBJ1-2, and 9 junctional nucleotides match TRBD1. The sequenced DNA: TGTGCCAGTAGTATAGGAACAGGGGGCATGAACTATGGCTACACCTTC. This gives the protein CASSIGTGGMNYGYTF.